One T cell receptor (beta chain) is described in this entry. The assay was immunoSEQ multiplex PCR, and TCRdb's table has in-frame clones only and misses some. The table has about 81,000 clones, about 86% seen once; the top ten hold around 6.6%. This CDR3 has 17 residues. CDR1 is MDHEN and CDR2 is SYDVKM in the germline V gene. V lost 7 bases and J lost 7, with 23 bases in between. This sample was included in a study of OX40 agonist ivuxolimab in advanced cancers. For the study at large: Three patients had partial responses: one hepatocellular carcinoma, two cutaneous melanoma.

Specimen: CD4+ or CD8+ T cells sorted from blood, collected in a trial of the OX40 agonist ivuxolimab. This clonotype was sampled from an adult with an advanced solid tumor such as melanoma, head and neck, liver or kidney cancer. This rearrangement joins TRBV28 to TRBJ1-6; weak D call: TRBD1 (6 bases). In DNA, the CDR3 is TGTGCCAGCACCCTCGTGGGGCAGGGGTTCACGAATTCACCCCTCCACTTT. Protein product: CASTLVGQGFTNSPLHF.